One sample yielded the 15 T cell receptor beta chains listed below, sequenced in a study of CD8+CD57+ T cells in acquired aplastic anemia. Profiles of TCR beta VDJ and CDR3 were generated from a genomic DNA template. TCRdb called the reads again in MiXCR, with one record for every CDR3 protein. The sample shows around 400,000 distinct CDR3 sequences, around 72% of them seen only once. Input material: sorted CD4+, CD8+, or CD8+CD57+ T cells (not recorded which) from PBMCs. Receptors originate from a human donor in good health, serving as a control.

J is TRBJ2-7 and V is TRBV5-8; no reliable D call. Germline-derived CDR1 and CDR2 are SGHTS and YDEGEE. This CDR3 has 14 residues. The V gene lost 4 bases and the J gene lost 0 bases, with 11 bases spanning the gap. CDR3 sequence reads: CASSMQPHSYEQYF. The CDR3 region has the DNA TGTGCCAGCAGCATGCAGCCACACTCCTACGAGCAGTACTTC. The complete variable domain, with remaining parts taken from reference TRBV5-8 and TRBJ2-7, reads EAGVTQSPTHLIKTRGQQATLRCSPISGHTSVYWYQQALGLGLQFLLWYDEGEERNRGNFPPRFSGRQFPNYSSELNVNALELEDSALYLCASSMQPHSYEQYFGPGTRLTVT.

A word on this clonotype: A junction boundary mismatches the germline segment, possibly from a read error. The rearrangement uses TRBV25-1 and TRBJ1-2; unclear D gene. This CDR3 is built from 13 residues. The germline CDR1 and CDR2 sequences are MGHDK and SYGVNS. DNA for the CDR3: TGTACCAGCGGATACGGATCTAACTATGGCTACACCTTC. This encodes CTSGYGSNYGYTF.

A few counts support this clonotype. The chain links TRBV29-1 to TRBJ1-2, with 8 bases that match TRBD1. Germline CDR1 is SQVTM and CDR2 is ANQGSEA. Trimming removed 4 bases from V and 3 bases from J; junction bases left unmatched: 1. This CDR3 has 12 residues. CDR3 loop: CSVGGQDYGYTF. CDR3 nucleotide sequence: TGCAGCGTTGGGGGACAGGACTATGGCTACACCTTC.

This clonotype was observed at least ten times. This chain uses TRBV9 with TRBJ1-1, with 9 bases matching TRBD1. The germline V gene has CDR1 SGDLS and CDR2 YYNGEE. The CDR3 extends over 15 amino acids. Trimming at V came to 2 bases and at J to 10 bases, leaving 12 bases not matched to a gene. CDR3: CASSVDTGTGPRAFF. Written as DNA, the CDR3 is TGTGCCAGCAGCGTGGATACCGGGACAGGGCCGAGAGCTTTCTTT.

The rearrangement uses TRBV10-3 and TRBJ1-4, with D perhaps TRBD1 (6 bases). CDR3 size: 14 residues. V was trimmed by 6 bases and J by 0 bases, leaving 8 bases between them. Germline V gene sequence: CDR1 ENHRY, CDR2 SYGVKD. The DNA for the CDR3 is TGTGCCATCAGCCGACAGGCAACTAATGAAAAACTGTTTTTT. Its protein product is CAISRQATNEKLFF.

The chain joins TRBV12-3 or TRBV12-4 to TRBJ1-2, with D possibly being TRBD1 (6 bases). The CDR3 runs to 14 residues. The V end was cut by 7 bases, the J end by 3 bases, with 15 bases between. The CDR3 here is CASTPPGEDYGYTF. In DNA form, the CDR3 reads TGTGCCAGCACCCCGCCAGGGGAAGACTATGGCTACACCTTC.

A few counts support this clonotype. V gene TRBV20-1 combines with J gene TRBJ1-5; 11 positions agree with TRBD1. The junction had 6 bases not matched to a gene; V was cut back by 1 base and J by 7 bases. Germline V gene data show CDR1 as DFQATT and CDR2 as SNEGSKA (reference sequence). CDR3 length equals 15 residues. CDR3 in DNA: TGCAGTGCTAGAGTGGGGACAGGGGGAGGACAGCCCCAGCATTTT. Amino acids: CSARVGTGGGQPQHF.

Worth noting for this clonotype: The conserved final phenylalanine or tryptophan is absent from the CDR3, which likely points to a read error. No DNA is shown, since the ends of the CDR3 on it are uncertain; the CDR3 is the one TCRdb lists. CDR3 region: CASSLQNRNY. The chain links TRBV9 to TRBJ2-3; the table's TRBD1 call for D was not verified on the DNA. Germline V CDR1 and CDR2: SGDLS, YYNGEE. The CDR3 totals 10 residues, both ends included.

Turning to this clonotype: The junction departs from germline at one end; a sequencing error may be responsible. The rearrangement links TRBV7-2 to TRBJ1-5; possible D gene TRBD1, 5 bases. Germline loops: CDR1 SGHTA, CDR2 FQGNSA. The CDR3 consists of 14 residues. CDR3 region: CASSLRASGIGDQF. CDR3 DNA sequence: TGTGCCAGCAGCTTACGGGCTAGCGGGATCGGGGACCAGTTT.

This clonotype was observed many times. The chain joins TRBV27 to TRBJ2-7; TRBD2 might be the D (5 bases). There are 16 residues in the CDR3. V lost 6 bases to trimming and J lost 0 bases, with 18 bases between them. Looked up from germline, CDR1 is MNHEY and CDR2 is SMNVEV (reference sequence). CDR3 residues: CASRNDVGEPSYEQYF. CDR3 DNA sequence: TGTGCCAGCAGAAACGATGTCGGGGAGCCCTCCTACGAGCAGTACTTC.

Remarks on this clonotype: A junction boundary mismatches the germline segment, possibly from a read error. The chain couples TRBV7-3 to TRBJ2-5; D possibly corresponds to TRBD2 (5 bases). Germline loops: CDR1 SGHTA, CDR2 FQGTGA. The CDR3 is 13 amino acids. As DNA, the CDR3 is TGTGCCAGCAGCTTAGGGCGGGCCGATACTGAGGCTTTC. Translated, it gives CASSLGRADTEAF.

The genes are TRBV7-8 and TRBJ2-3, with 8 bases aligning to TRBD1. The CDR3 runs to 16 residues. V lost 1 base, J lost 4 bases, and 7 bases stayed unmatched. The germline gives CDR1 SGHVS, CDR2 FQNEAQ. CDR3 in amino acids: CASSLVDRGGADTQYF. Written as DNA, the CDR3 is TGTGCCAGCAGCTTAGTCGACAGGGGAGGCGCAGATACGCAGTATTTT.

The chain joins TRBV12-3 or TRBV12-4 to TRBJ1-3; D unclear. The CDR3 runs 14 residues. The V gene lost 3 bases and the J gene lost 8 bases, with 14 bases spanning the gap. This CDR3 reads CASSFNWAADTIYF. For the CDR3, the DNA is TGTGCCAGCAGTTTTAATTGGGCAGCGGACACCATATATTTT.

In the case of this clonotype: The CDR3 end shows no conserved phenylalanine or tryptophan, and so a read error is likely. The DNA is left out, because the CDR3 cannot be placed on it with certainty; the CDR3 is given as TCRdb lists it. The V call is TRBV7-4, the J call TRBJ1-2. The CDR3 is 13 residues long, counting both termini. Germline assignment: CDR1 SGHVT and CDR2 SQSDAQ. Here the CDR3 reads CASSLDRADGHTT.

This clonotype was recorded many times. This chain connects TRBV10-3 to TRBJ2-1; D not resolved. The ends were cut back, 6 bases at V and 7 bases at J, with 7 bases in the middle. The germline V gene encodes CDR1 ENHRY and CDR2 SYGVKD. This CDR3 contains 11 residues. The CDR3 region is CAISLGNEQFF. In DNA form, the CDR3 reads TGTGCCATCAGCCTTGGGAATGAGCAGTTCTTC.